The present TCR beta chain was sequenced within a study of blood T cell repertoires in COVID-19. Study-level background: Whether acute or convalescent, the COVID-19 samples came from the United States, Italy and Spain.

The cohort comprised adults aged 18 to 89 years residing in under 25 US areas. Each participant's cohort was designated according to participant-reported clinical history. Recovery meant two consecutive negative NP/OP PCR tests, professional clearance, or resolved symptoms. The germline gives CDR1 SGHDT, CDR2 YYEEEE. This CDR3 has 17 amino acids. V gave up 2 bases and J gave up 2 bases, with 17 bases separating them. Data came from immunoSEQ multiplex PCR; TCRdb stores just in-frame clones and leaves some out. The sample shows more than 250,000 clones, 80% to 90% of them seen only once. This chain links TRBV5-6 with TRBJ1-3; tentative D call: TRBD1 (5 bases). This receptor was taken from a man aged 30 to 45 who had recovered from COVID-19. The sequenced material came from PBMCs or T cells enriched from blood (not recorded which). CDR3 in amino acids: CASSFDHADTTGNTIYF. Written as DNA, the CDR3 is TGTGCCAGCAGCTTTGACCATGCGGACACAACTGGAAACACCATATATTTT.